This T cell receptor (beta chain) was captured in a study of T cell clonality in common variable immunodeficiency. Using immunoSEQ multiplex PCR, the repertoire was profiled, and TCRdb retains in-frame clones only, with some absent. Listed for the sample are about 42,000 clones, none seen a single time. As concerns this clone: What it binds is not known.

Whole-study results and caveats: Fewer deletions and N-nucleotide insertions were reportedly seen in common variable immunodeficiency TCR beta sequences.

CVID meant reduced serum IgG, IgA and/or IgM plus specific antibody deficiency. The TCR originated in a human donor with common variable immunodeficiency. Sequenced sample: peripheral blood mononuclear cells.

Incomplete CDR3 DNA: TGTGCCAGCACCTACGGGGGAGGCACCGGGGAG. Amino acid sequence: CASTYGGGTGE. The full CDR3 sequence reads CASTYGGGTGELFF. V usage is TRBV5-6 and J usage is TRBJ2-2; D is possibly TRBD2 (6 bases). The observed sequence ends 3 residues before the CDR3 terminus, with the missing tail filled in from the germline J gene. The V end lost 6 bases, the J end lost 4 bases, and 13 bases lay between the germline ends. The CDR3 loop spans 14 amino acids. The germline V gene has CDR1 SGHDT and CDR2 YYEEEE.